One T cell receptor (beta chain) is described in this entry. Germline CDR1 reads LGHNA; CDR2 reads YSLEER. This CDR3 spans 14 amino acids. V lost 0 bases, J lost 6 bases, and 11 bases lay in between. This record belongs to a study of patients and donors after allogeneic stem cell transplantation. Using its own MiXCR run on the RT-PCR reads, TCRdb lists one record per CDR3 protein. The sample lists roughly 940,000 distinct CDR3 sequences; roughly 18% were seen once. The clonotype was recovered from a human donor who was either an allogeneic HSCT recipient or a stem cell or donor lymphocyte infusion donor (not recorded which). It is not recorded whose cells these are; they may come from a transplant donor. V is TRBV4-3 and J is TRBJ1-2; weak D call: TRBD1 (5 bases). Input material: blood, either unsorted or a sorted T cell fraction (not recorded which). In DNA, the CDR3 is TGCGCCAGCAGCCAAGAATGGGGGTTAGATGGCTACACCTTC. It yields the protein CASSQEWGLDGYTF.